The rows below give T cell receptor beta chains drawn from one sample of a study of beta chain features in type 1 diabetes. Repertoires were generated with immunoSEQ multiplex PCR, while TCRdb's copy carries only in-frame clones and drops some. This sample carries fewer than 250,000 clones, roughly 14% of them seen once, and the ten largest clones take roughly 0.024%. Sequences were obtained from naive CD4+ T cells from blood. The receptors were sampled from a woman aged 40 to 50 in good health. CDR3s include the opening cysteine and the closing phenylalanine or tryptophan. A D gene is named only where the DNA matches it firmly.

v_call	d_call	j_call	cdr3_aa
TRBV9	TRBD1	TRBJ2-7	CASSAGQGGREQYF
TRBV7-2	TRBD2	TRBJ2-7	CASILGASGAYEQYF
TRBV18	-	TRBJ2-4	CASSPPGIASIQYF
TRBV4-1	-	TRBJ2-1	CASSQETDNDNEQFF
TRBV14	TRBD1	TRBJ1-6	CASSLTDRDNSPLHF
TRBV2	TRBD2	TRBJ2-2	CASSPSSGLAPGELFF
TRBV18	TRBD1	TRBJ1-1	CASSPLSGQGLMNTEAFF
TRBV5-1	TRBD2	TRBJ2-1	CASSSGGAGNEQFF
TRBV4-3	-	TRBJ1-1	CASSQVLSTEAFF
TRBV7-2	TRBD2	TRBJ2-2	CASSRGLAGVGTGELFF
TRBV19	-	TRBJ2-7	CASSIGGAQTLYEQYF
TRBV18	-	TRBJ2-5	CASSPTVQETQYF
TRBV14	-	-	CASSRFGGSYEQYF
TRBV18	-	TRBJ1-5	CASSTTGDQPQHF
TRBV18	TRBD1	TRBJ2-7	CASSPPSQGNEQYF
TRBV18	TRBD1	TRBJ1-1	CASSPGQGALILNTEAFF
TRBV6-1	TRBD1	TRBJ1-5	CASMTGGSNQPQHF
TRBV7-2	-	TRBJ2-5	CASSSQGQETQYF
TRBV29-1	-	TRBJ1-1	CSVLNPPGGAFF
TRBV15	-	TRBJ2-5	CATSRVPGQETQYF
TRBV25-1	-	TRBJ1-4	CASSEWKVDYNEKLFF
TRBV7-9	-	TRBJ1-1	CASSGEDSRAFF
TRBV4-1	-	TRBJ1-1	CASSPVVSMNTEAFF
TRBV7-9	-	TRBJ2-5	CASMGLQETQYF
TRBV27	TRBD1	TRBJ2-1	CASRNPWLTGANEQFF
TRBV29-1	-	TRBJ2-7	CSVGSSSGYEQYF
TRBV19	-	TRBJ1-2	CASSITGDYGYTF
TRBV4-3	TRBD2	TRBJ2-2	CASSRGLAGGTGELFF
TRBV11-2	-	TRBJ2-4	CASGKTGIAKNIQYF
TRBV6-1	TRBD2	TRBJ2-7	CASSVASGAVGEQYF
TRBV5-1	-	TRBJ2-1	CASTRATYNEQFF
TRBV7-9	TRBD1	TRBJ1-2	CASSGRDRGLHGYTF
TRBV4-3	-	TRBJ1-1	CASSQELRTEAFF
TRBV5-1	-	TRBJ2-1	CASSLVSTDNEQFF
TRBV9	TRBD2	TRBJ2-3	CASSAGLAGGTADTQYF
TRBV7-2	TRBD2	TRBJ2-3	CASSLGLAGQGTQYF
TRBV5-1	-	TRBJ2-2	CASSLRTDTTGELFF
TRBV18	-	TRBJ1-3	CASSPSGASNTIYF
TRBV2	TRBD2	TRBJ2-7	CASIPRGGRYEQYF
TRBV7-6	TRBD1	TRBJ1-5	CASSPRTGVQPQHF
TRBV9	TRBD2	TRBJ2-3	CASSVRLAGGTDTQYF
TRBV5-1	-	TRBJ1-2	CASSLEGTEGGYTF
TRBV2	TRBD1	TRBJ2-7	CASSEDRTGGKREEQYF